The T cell receptor (beta chain) under discussion was sequenced for a study of T-cell memory formation after mild COVID-19. Turning to the study itself: Each donor largely had its own TCR clusters. Study-wide points: Second-wave clones that peaked on day 37 lacked confirmed SARS-CoV-2 specificity. Clones shrinking between day 15 and 85 showed a balanced CD4/CD8 split, and those that grew later tilted toward CD4+.

5'RACE primed from the constant segment yielded TCR alpha and TCR beta cDNA libraries bearing sample barcodes and UMIs. TCRdb used MiXCR to reprocess the 5' RACE reads, holding one entry per CDR3 protein. The sample has around 440,000 distinct CDR3 sequences, roughly 18% seen once; the top ten hold more than 9%. CDR1 and CDR2 (germline): SGDLS, YYNGEE. V lost 0 bases to trimming and J lost 7 bases, with 13 bases between them. This CDR3 contains 15 residues. This clonotype has a handful of counts. The antigen is not known. The source of this sequence is an adult woman who had mild COVID-19 (a few samples of this study predate the infection). Cell type and time point are not known. The rearrangement uses TRBV9 and TRBJ2-2; D might be TRBD1 (6 bases). Sequencing input: PBMCs or a T cell subset sorted from them (not recorded which). The chain's CDR3 is CASSVAWGRNGELFF. For the CDR3, the DNA is TGTGCCAGCAGCGTAGCCTGGGGGCGTAACGGGGAGCTGTTTTTT.